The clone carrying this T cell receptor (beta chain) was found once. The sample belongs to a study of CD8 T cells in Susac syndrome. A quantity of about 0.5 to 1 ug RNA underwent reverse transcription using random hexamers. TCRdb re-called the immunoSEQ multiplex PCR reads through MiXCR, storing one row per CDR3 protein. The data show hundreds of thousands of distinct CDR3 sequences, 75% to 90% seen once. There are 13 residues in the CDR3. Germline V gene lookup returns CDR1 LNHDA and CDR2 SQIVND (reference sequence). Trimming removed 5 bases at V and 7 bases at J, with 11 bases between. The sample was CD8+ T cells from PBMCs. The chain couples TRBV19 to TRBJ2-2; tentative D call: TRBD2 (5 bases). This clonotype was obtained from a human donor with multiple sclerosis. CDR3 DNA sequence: TGTGCCAGTAGTGGGATAGCGTTCGGGGAGCTGTTTTTT. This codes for CASSGIAFGELFF.